The 30 T cell receptor beta chains below were found in one sample sequenced in a study of T cells in Graves' hyperthyroidism and ophthalmopathy. Regions amplified from RNA transcripts were the TCR beta CDR3 regions. During a first-round RT-PCR of the TCR CDR3, the HTBI primer set was used. TCRdb reprocessed the multiplex PCR reads via MiXCR and lists one record per CDR3 protein. The sample yields hundreds of thousands of distinct CDR3 sequences, approximately 22% seen once. Sequences were obtained from blood. The receptors shown here come from a woman aged 70 to 79 with Graves' ophthalmopathy.

This clonotype was seen a few times. V gene TRBV20-1 combines with J gene TRBJ1-1; the D gene is possibly TRBD1 (5 bases). This CDR3 has 14 amino acids. V lost 0 bases and J lost 7, with 15 bases in between. The germline V gene encodes CDR1 DFQATT and CDR2 SNEGSKA (reference sequence). For the CDR3, the DNA is TGCAGTGCTAGAGATCGGGGGGGAAGGGTTGAAGCTTTCTTT. This sequence encodes CSARDRGGRVEAFF.

The chain is built from TRBV10-1 and TRBJ2-1; 11 bases line up with TRBD2. This CDR3 is built from 15 residues. V was pared by 5 bases and J by 2 bases, with 2 bases of the junction left unmatched. CDR1 and CDR2 from the germline V gene are WNHNN and SYGVQD (reference sequence). This CDR3 reads CASSKLAGAYNEQFF. The CDR3 DNA follows: TGCGCCAGCAGTAAACTAGCGGGAGCCTACAATGAGCAGTTCTTC.

The chain links TRBV9 to TRBJ2-1; D call uncertain. V was clipped by 1 base and J by 5 bases, with 7 bases between them. The CDR3 covers 13 residues. The germline gives CDR1 SGDLS, CDR2 YYNGEE. The CDR3 nucleotides read TGTGCCAGCAGCGTATTTGATGACAATGAGCAGTTCTTC. Translation gives CASSVFDDNEQFF.

This clonotype was recorded at least ten times. The chain carries TRBV27 and TRBJ2-1; D remains unclear. The V end lost 1 base, the J end lost 6 bases, and 7 bases lay between the germline ends. The CDR3 runs 13 residues. CDR1 is MNHEY, CDR2 SMNVEV, per germline (reference sequence). The CDR3, as DNA: TGTGCCAGCAGTTTATTGAACGGCAATGAGCAGTTCTTC. This translates into CASSLLNGNEQFF.

This chain joins TRBV6-2 or TRBV6-3 and TRBJ1-1, with 9 bases identical to TRBD1. The CDR3 consists of 18 residues. Per the germline V gene, CDR1 is MNHEY and CDR2 is SVGEGT. Trimming took 6 bases from V and 4 from J; bases not matched to a gene: 18. The CDR3 sequence is CASSPETGGHWMSTEAFF. CDR3 DNA sequence: TGTGCCAGCAGCCCAGAGACAGGGGGTCATTGGATGAGCACTGAAGCTTTCTTT.

The chain employs TRBV19 and TRBJ2-2; 10 nucleotides align to TRBD1. V gave up 5 bases and J gave up 7 bases; unmatched junction bases: 10. CDR3 length equals 16 residues. The germline V gene encodes CDR1 LNHDA and CDR2 SQIVND (reference sequence). The CDR3: CASSPDRGRIGGELFF. The CDR3 DNA reads TGTGCCAGTAGTCCAGACAGGGGGCGAATCGGCGGGGAGCTGTTTTTT. The variable domain in full, with the rest retrieved from reference TRBV19 and TRBJ2-2, is DGGITQSPKYLFRKEGQNVTLSCEQNLNHDAMYWYRQDPGQGLRLIYYSQIVNDFQKGDIAEGYSVSREKKESFPLTVTSAQKNPTAFYLCASSPDRGRIGGELFFGEGSRLTVL.

The sample holds a few counts of this clonotype. The V call is TRBV10-3, the J call TRBJ1-2, with TRBD1 matching over 8 bases. The V and J ends lost 9 bases and 7 bases, in that order; junction bases with no gene match: 10. CDR1 and CDR2 (germline): ENHRY, SYGVKD. There are 13 residues in the CDR3. As DNA, the CDR3 is TGTGCCATAAGGACGGACAGGGTTTCTGGCTACACCTTC. Its protein product is CAIRTDRVSGYTF.

This clonotype was picked up many times. The V call is TRBV6-2 or TRBV6-3, the J call TRBJ1-5; the match to TRBD1 covers 12 bases. The length of the CDR3 is 15 residues. After removal of 6 bases from V and 6 bases from J, the junction contained 6 bases not matched to a gene. CDR1 and CDR2 (germline): MNHEY, SVGEGT. The DNA of the CDR3 is TGTGCCAGCAGGATTGGGACAGGGGGCGGTCAGCCCCAGCATTTT. Protein sequence: CASRIGTGGGQPQHF.

V is TRBV4-3 and J is TRBJ2-5, with 10 bases lining up with TRBD2. The trim removed 0 bases at V and 5 bases at J, leaving 6 bases unmatched. This CDR3 spans 16 amino acids. Germline V gene sequence: CDR1 LGHNA, CDR2 YSLEER. The CDR3 bases are TGCGCCAGCAGCCAAGATCGGACTAGCGGTGGGGAGACCCAGTACTTC. It yields the protein CASSQDRTSGGETQYF.

This chain connects TRBV5-1 to TRBJ1-1; D gene unclear. Germline assignment: CDR1 SGHRS and CDR2 YFSETQ. This CDR3 comprises 13 residues. Trimming left V 1 base short and J 6 bases short, with 10 bases between. CDR3 loop: CASSLSRSPEAFF. CDR3 sequence (DNA): TGCGCCAGCAGCTTGAGCAGGTCCCCTGAAGCTTTCTTT.

This clonotype appeared a few times. The J gene is TRBJ2-3, the V gene TRBV3-1; D gene unclear. The germline V gene encodes CDR1 LGHDT and CDR2 YNNKEL (reference sequence). The CDR3 is made up of 14 amino acids. Trimming stripped 3 bases from V and 5 bases from J, with 12 bases between. As DNA, the CDR3 is TGTGCCAGCAGCCACCGTTCTACTCTAGATACGCAGTATTTT. It translates to CASSHRSTLDTQYF.

The rearrangement links TRBV12-3 or TRBV12-4 to TRBJ1-6, with D hard to call. The V end was cut by 2 bases, the J end by 7 bases, with 6 bases between. The CDR3 consists of 13 residues. CDR3 DNA: TGTGCCAGCAGTTTACATGAGAATTCACCCCTCCACTTT. Translated: CASSLHENSPLHF.

The sample holds a few counts of this clonotype. This chain joins TRBV20-1 and TRBJ2-1; 7 bases match TRBD2. V shed 6 bases and J 3 bases; nucleotides not matched to a gene: 5. The CDR3 covers 13 residues. Germline CDR1 reads DFQATT; CDR2 reads SNEGSKA (reference sequence). CDR3 protein: CSAGERDYNEQFF. CDR3 sequence (DNA): TGCAGTGCGGGGGAGCGGGACTACAATGAGCAGTTCTTC.

The chain couples TRBV4-2 to TRBJ2-1; D is uncertain. This CDR3 is 17 amino acids long. The germline V and J ends were trimmed by 1 base and 1 base, with 14 bases remaining between them. CDR1 LGHNA and CDR2 YNFKEQ come from the germline V gene. The CDR3 loop is CASSQGDMTDSYNEQFF. CDR3 DNA: TGTGCCAGCAGCCAAGGAGATATGACGGATTCCTACAATGAGCAGTTCTTC.

In its sample, this clonotype was seen many times. The CDR3 DNA follows: TGTGCCATCAGTGAACCGGGACACCTTGCTCAAGAGACCCAGTACTTC. Its protein product is CAISEPGHLAQETQYF. The rearrangement joins TRBV10-3 to TRBJ2-5, with D perhaps TRBD1 (6 bases). This CDR3 comprises 16 residues. Germline-derived CDR1 and CDR2 are ENHRY and SYGVKD. V was clipped by 3 bases and J by 2 bases, with 16 bases between them.

This clonotype was recorded at least ten times. This chain connects TRBV28 to TRBJ2-1, with D tentatively TRBD2 (5 bases). Germline V gene lookup returns CDR1 MDHEN and CDR2 SYDVKM. V shed 3 bases and J shed 5 bases, with 11 bases lying between them. The CDR3 is 14 residues long. In nucleotides, the CDR3 is TGTGCCAGCAGTTTTGAGGGAGTGAACAATGAGCAGTTCTTC. It codes for CASSFEGVNNEQFF.

With regard to this clonotype: At one boundary the junction diverges from the germline segment, which might be a read error. V gene TRBV7-2 combines with J gene TRBJ2-1; D is possibly TRBD2 (6 bases). The CDR3 length is 15 residues. CDR1 is SGHTA, CDR2 FQGNSA, per germline. The CDR3 coding sequence is TGTGCCAGCAGCTTAGCACTAGCTTCCTGCAATGAGCAGTTCTTC. This codes for CASSLALASCNEQFF.

This clonotype was detected only a few times. The gene calls are TRBV20-1 and TRBJ2-7; TRBD2 matches at 8 bases. Trimming cost V 4 bases and J 3 bases; bases outside gene matches: 5. The CDR3 covers 13 residues. CDR1 is DFQATT, CDR2 SNEGSKA, per germline (reference sequence). CDR3 sequence reads: CSATGLDYYEQYF. CDR3 coding DNA: TGCAGTGCTACGGGACTAGACTACTACGAGCAGTACTTC.

This rearrangement joins TRBV10-2 to TRBJ1-1; 8 nucleotides align to TRBD1. Trimming at V came to 6 bases and at J to 0 bases, leaving 3 bases not matched to a gene. This CDR3 is 14 amino acids long. In germline, CDR1 is WSHSY, CDR2 SAAADI. DNA for the CDR3: TGCGCCAGCAGAAGGGGACAGGTGAACACTGAAGCTTTCTTT. Translated, it gives CASRRGQVNTEAFF.

This clonotype was counted at least ten times. The rearrangement uses TRBV24-1 and TRBJ2-5, with D hard to call. Germline CDR1 is KGHDR and CDR2 is SFDVKD. V shed 1 base and J shed 2 bases, with 13 bases lying between them. The CDR3 consists of 16 residues. CDR3 sequence reads: CATSDFTSGSQETQYF. CDR3 sequence (DNA): TGTGCCACCAGTGATTTCACATCCGGGTCTCAAGAGACCCAGTACTTC.

This clonotype was found a few times. The genes are TRBV27 and TRBJ2-5; D possibly corresponds to TRBD1 (6 bases). CDR3 size: 15 residues. Germline assignment: CDR1 MNHEY and CDR2 SMNVEV (reference sequence). V dropped 6 bases and J dropped 4 bases, with 18 bases sitting between them. CDR3 amino acids: CASSEQGSVGETQYF. DNA for the CDR3: TGTGCCAGCAGCGAACAGGGATCAGTAGGAGAGACCCAGTACTTC.

The V and J genes are TRBV5-5 and TRBJ2-3; D is possibly TRBD1 or TRBD2 (5 bases each). This CDR3 is built from 14 residues. The germline V gene encodes CDR1 SGHKS and CDR2 YYEKEE (reference sequence). V was trimmed by 0 bases and J by 3 bases, leaving 8 bases between them. The CDR3 loop reads CASSLVGATDTQYF. The CDR3 nucleotides read TGTGCCAGCAGCTTGGTCGGGGCTACAGATACGCAGTATTTT.

This clonotype appeared a few times. This chain uses TRBV10-3 with TRBJ2-1, with 9 bases matching TRBD2. Losses at the gene ends were 7 bases for V and 8 bases for J; bases not matched to a gene: 9. CDR1 and CDR2 from the germline V gene are ENHRY and SYGVKD. This CDR3 has 14 amino acids. In nucleotides, the CDR3 is TGTGCCATCAAAGAGCGGGAGGCTACCCATGAGCAGTTCTTC. Translation: CAIKEREATHEQFF.

V usage is TRBV4-1 and J usage is TRBJ2-7; no firm D call. The germline V and J ends were trimmed by 2 bases and 4 bases, with 21 bases remaining between them. The V gene's germline CDR1 is MGHRA and CDR2 YSYEKL. This CDR3 is built from 17 residues. The DNA for the CDR3 is TGCGCCAGCAGCCAACCCCTAGACACCCTCAGGATATACGAGCAGTACTTC. Translated: CASSQPLDTLRIYEQYF.

Worth noting for this clonotype: One end of the junction fails to match germline, which may point to a read error. This chain connects TRBV11-2 to TRBJ2-3, with a possible D match to TRBD2 (5 bases). In germline, CDR1 is SGHAT, CDR2 FQNNGV. This CDR3 comprises 13 residues. CDR3 sequence reads: CASSLSGTDAQYF. DNA for the CDR3: TGTGCCAGCAGCTTAAGCGGCACAGATGCGCAGTATTTT.

The rearrangement links TRBV12-3 or TRBV12-4 to TRBJ1-1, with unresolved D. This CDR3 spans 14 amino acids. V was pared by 3 bases and J by 0 bases, with 8 bases between. This CDR3 reads CASSFRQMNTEAFF. In nucleotides, the CDR3 is TGTGCCAGCAGTTTTCGGCAGATGAACACTGAAGCTTTCTTT.

This clonotype was detected a few times. The rearrangement joins TRBV9 to TRBJ2-1, with 10 bases that match TRBD2. There are 16 residues in the CDR3. Germline CDR1 and CDR2: SGDLS and YYNGEE. With V trimmed by 0 bases and J by 5 bases, 5 bases remained unmatched. Here the CDR3 DNA reads TGTGCCAGCAGCGTAGCTGTAGCGGGGGGAGACAATGAGCAGTTCTTC. Its translation is CASSVAVAGGDNEQFF. The complete variable domain, with remaining parts taken from reference TRBV9 and TRBJ2-1, reads DSGVTQTPKHLITATGQRVTLRCSPRSGDLSVYWYQQSLDQGLQFLIQYYNGEERAKGNILERFSAQQFPDLHSELNLSSLELGDSALYFCASSVAVAGGDNEQFFGPGTRLTVL.

The chain links TRBV19 to TRBJ2-3; 11 bases align to TRBD2. Germline trimming cut 2 bases from V and 2 bases from J; bases unmatched to any gene: 3. CDR1 and CDR2 from the germline V gene are LNHDA and SQIVND (reference sequence). The length of the CDR3 is 16 residues. The CDR3 DNA is TGTGCCAGTAGTATACGACTAGCGGGACTCACAGATACGCAGTATTTT. Its protein is CASSIRLAGLTDTQYF.

This clonotype came up many times. The rearrangement uses TRBV2 and TRBJ1-5, with D possibly TRBD1 on 6 matching bases. Trimming left V 8 bases short and J 4 bases short, with 9 bases between. CDR3 size: 12 residues. Germline values: CDR1 SNHLY, CDR2 FYNNEI. CDR3 in DNA: TGTGCCAGCGGGGGGGCAAATCAGCCCCAGCATTTT. Translating it yields CASGGANQPQHF.

J is TRBJ2-2 and V is TRBV4-3; tentative D call: TRBD2 (6 bases). The CDR3 loop spans 15 amino acids. Deletions cut 4 bases from V and 1 base from J, with 10 bases between. The V gene's germline CDR1 is LGHNA and CDR2 YSLEER. DNA of the CDR3: TGCGCCAGCAGCCGGGAGGCAGGGAACACCGGGGAGCTGTTTTTT. The encoded protein is CASSREAGNTGELFF.